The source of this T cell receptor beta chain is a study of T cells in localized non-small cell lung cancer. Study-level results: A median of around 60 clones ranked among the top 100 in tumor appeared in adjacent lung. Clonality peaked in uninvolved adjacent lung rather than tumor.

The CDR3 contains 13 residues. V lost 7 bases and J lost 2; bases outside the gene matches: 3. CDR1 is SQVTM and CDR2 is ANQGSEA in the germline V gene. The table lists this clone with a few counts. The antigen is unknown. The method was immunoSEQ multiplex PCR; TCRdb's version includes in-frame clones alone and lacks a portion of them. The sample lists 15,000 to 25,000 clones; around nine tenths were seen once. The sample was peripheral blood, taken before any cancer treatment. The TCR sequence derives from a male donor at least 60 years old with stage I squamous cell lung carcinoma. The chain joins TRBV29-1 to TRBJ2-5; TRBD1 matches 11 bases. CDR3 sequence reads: CSGGQGAQETQYF. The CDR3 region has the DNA TGCAGCGGTGGACAGGGGGCTCAAGAGACCCAGTACTTC.